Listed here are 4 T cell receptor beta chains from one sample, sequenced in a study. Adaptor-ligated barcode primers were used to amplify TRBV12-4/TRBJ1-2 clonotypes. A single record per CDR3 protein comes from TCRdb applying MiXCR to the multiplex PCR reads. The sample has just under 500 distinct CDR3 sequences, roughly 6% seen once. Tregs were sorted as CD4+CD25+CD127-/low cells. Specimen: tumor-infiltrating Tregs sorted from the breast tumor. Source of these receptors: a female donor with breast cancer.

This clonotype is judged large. The CDR3 here is CASGDAANYGYTF. CDR3 coding DNA: TGTGCCAGCGGCGACGCGGCTAACTATGGCTACACCTTC. The chain combines TRBV12-3 or TRBV12-4 with TRBJ1-2; no clear D gene. Between the trimmed V and J ends, which lost 8 bases and 0 bases, there was a span of 10 bases. This CDR3 is built from 13 residues.

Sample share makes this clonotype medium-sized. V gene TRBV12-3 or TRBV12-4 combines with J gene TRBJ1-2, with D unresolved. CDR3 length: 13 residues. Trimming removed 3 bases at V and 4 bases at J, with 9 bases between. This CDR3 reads CASSFRVAYGYTF. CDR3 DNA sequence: TGTGCCAGCAGTTTCCGGGTCGCCTATGGCTACACCTTC.

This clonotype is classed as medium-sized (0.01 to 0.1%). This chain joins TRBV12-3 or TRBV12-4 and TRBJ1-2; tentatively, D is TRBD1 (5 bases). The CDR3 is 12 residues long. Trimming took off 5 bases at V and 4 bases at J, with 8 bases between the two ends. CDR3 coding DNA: TGTGCCAGCAGTGACGGGACCTATGGCTACACCTTC. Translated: CASSDGTYGYTF.

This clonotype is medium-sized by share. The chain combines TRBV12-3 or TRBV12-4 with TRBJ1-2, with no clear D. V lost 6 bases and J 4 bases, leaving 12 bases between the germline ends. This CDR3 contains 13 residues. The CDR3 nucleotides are TGTGCCAGCAGCCTCAAGCGTCCCTATGGCTACACCTTC. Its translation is CASSLKRPYGYTF.